This T cell receptor beta chain stems from a study of OX40 agonist ivuxolimab in advanced cancers. Study-level results: The work left the antigen specificity of expanded peripheral T cells undetermined.

Prior autoimmune disease or systemic immunosuppression barred patients. Clones were read by immunoSEQ multiplex PCR, and TCRdb kept only the in-frame ones, dropping some. This repertoire shows approximately 60,000 clones, 88% found once; its top ten account for 11%. V lost 0 bases, J lost 3 bases, and 9 bases lay in between. Looked up from germline, CDR1 is SEHNR and CDR2 is FQNEAQ (reference sequence). The CDR3 is 15 amino acids. On this clone itself: What it binds is unknown.

This specimen was CD4+ or CD8+ T cells sorted from blood, taken in a trial of the OX40 agonist ivuxolimab. The genes are TRBV7-9 and TRBJ2-1, with D maybe TRBD2 (6 bases). The TCR was taken from an adult with an advanced solid tumor such as melanoma, head and neck, liver or kidney cancer. The CDR3: CASSLARGVYNEQFF. The CDR3 nucleotides read TGTGCCAGCAGCTTAGCTCGCGGGGTCTACAATGAGCAGTTCTTC.